The rows below give T cell receptor beta chains drawn from one sample of a study of graft-versus-host responses after intestinal transplantation. These receptors have no known antigen. Some clones are missing from TCRdb's copy, which holds only in-frame ones; the method was immunoSEQ multiplex PCR. This table holds approximately 80,000 clones, 85% to 90% found once. Sample: unstimulated CD4+ T cells sorted from spleen or lymph node cells, taken before intestinal transplant. The receptors come from a human donor who received an intestinal transplant. Each CDR3 is given with its conserved first and last residue. D genes are given only for firm matches. Not all rows give a size; the values are once, few, many and, for expanded clones, a class.

TRBV6-1,TRBJ1-1,.,.,TGTGCCAGCAGTGATCGGTGGGGAGGCCCTGAAGCTTTCTTT,CASSDRWGGPEAFF
TRBV18,TRBJ2-7,TRBD2,.,TGTGCCAGCTCCCACGTCCGGGACATCGACCTAGCGGGAGAGGATTACGAGCAGTACTTC,CASSHVRDIDLAGEDYEQYF
TRBV5-6,TRBJ2-7,.,.,TGTGCCAGCAGCTCGGGGGGCCTCTACGAGCAGTACTTC,CASSSGGLYEQYF
TRBV7-6,TRBJ2-2,TRBD1,.,TGTGCCAGCAGCCTCGGGACAGGGGGTAAAACCGGGGAGCTGTTTTTT,CASSLGTGGKTGELFF
TRBV28,TRBJ1-3,TRBD1,.,TGTGCCAGCAGTTTCGCGGGACAGGGTGCTTCTGGAAACACCATATATTTT,CASSFAGQGASGNTIYF
TRBV11-2,TRBJ2-7,.,.,TGTGCCAGCAGCCAACAGGGAGACGAGCAGTACTTC,CASSQQGDEQYF
TRBV7-3,TRBJ2-1,.,.,TGTGCCAGCAGCTTAGTTAAGGTGGGGGCAGGGGACGAGCAGTTCTTC,CASSLVKVGAGDEQFF
TRBV7-9,TRBJ1-1,TRBD1,.,TGTGCCAGCAGCCAACAGGGGAGCACTGAAGCTTTCTTT,CASSQQGSTEAFF
TRBV27,TRBJ2-7,TRBD2,.,TGTGCCAGCAGTTCTCGGCGACTAGCGGGAGTCTACGAGCAGTACTTC,CASSSRRLAGVYEQYF
TRBV18,TRBJ1-3,.,.,TGTGCCAGCTCCCGAGAGTCCCCACCTGGAAACACCATATATTTT,CASSRESPPGNTIYF
TRBV2,TRBJ2-2,.,.,TGTGCCAGCAGTGAATCAAACGGCGGCGCCGGGGAGCTGTTTTTT,CASSESNGGAGELFF
TRBV10-3,TRBJ2-7,TRBD2,once,TGTGCCACCACCGGGACTAGCGGCTACGAGCAGTACTTC,CATTGTSGYEQYF
TRBV27,TRBJ1-2,.,.,TGTGCCAGCAGTTTATCGATCGTTGGGGCGGCTAACTATGGCTACACCTTC,CASSLSIVGAANYGYTF
TRBV11-2,TRBJ2-1,.,.,TGTGCCAGCAGCTTAATAAATGAGCAGTTCTTC,CASSLINEQFF
TRBV9,TRBJ1-1,.,.,TGTGCCAGCAGCCCGGCGGGGTTACGCACTGAAGCTTTCTTT,CASSPAGLRTEAFF
TRBV7-6,TRBJ2-2,TRBD1,.,TGTGCCAGCAGACCGGGACAGGGGGCCACCGGGGAGCTGTTTTTT,CASRPGQGATGELFF
TRBV7-9,TRBJ2-1,.,.,TGTGCCAGCAGCTCCAACATCCACCGCTACAATGAGCAGTTCTTC,CASSSNIHRYNEQFF
TRBV4-1,TRBJ1-3,TRBD1,.,TGCGCCAGCAGCCAAACCTACCAAACTGGACAGGGCTCTGGAAACACCATATATTTT,CASSQTYQTGQGSGNTIYF
TRBV2,TRBJ1-1,.,once,TGTGCCAGCAGTGTTATAACTGAAGCTTTCTTT,CASSVITEAFF
TRBV18,TRBJ1-1,TRBD1,once,TGTGCCAGCTCACCACCACGGGGGACAGGGGGCGGAGCTTTCTTT,CASSPPRGTGGGAFF
TRBV15,TRBJ2-5,TRBD1,.,TGTGCCACCAGCAGATCCGGACAGGGGGAGGGGACCCAGTACTTC,CATSRSGQGEGTQYF
TRBV5-1,TRBJ1-4,TRBD1,.,TGCGCCAGCAGCCCGGACAGGGGGGATGAAAAACTGTTTTTT,CASSPDRGDEKLFF
TRBV6-1,TRBJ1-2,TRBD1,.,TGTGCCAGCAGTGAAGGACCGGGACAGGGGGCGCGAGGCTACACCTTC,CASSEGPGQGARGYTF
TRBV27,TRBJ2-7,TRBD1,.,TGTGCCAGCAGTTTTCGACAGGGGTCCTACGAGCAGTACTTC,CASSFRQGSYEQYF
TRBV7-9,TRBJ1-4,.,.,TGTGCCAGCAGCCCTACAGGTGAAGGCGAAAAACTGTTTTTT,CASSPTGEGEKLFF
TRBV6-5,TRBJ2-7,TRBD1,.,TGTGCCAGCAGTTACGGGACAGGGGTGAATGAGCAGTACTTC,CASSYGTGVNEQYF
TRBV27,TRBJ2-1,TRBD2,.,TGTGCCAGCAGTGCTAGCGGGAACTCCTACAATGAGCAGTTCTTC,CASSASGNSYNEQFF
TRBV28,TRBJ1-1,.,once,TGTGCCAGCAGTTTAAGGGGCAGGGGCTCGAACACTGAAGCTTTCTTT,CASSLRGRGSNTEAFF
TRBV29-1,TRBJ2-3,TRBD1,.,TGCAGCGGCTATTACAGGGGAACAGATACGCAGTATTTT,CSGYYRGTDTQYF
TRBV28,TRBJ2-7,.,once,TGTGCCAGCAGTTTAGTCGGGCGGGTTGGTTACGAGCAGTACTTC,CASSLVGRVGYEQYF
TRBV29-1,TRBJ2-5,.,.,TGCAGCGTTGAAGGGCTGGGGGGGCGAGGGACCCAGTACTTC,CSVEGLGGRGTQYF
TRBV5-1,TRBJ2-7,.,.,TGCGCCAGCAGCACAGGCGCCAGCTCGCCCTACGAGCAGTACTTC,CASSTGASSPYEQYF
TRBV28,TRBJ2-1,TRBD2,.,TGTGCCAGCAGTCCTGGGACTACACCGCAGTTCTTC,CASSPGTTPQFF